This paragraph covers one TCR beta chain sequence. Its cognate antigen is unknown. The data are from a study of CD8+ T cells in alopecia areata. Study-wide findings and caveats: While tofacitinib was given, many expanded lesional clones persisted in scalp and blood. It was lesional scalp, especially alopecia totalis/universalis, that showed higher clonality than normal scalp.

Documented treatment: oral pan-JAK inhibitor, 5-10 mg twice daily. Trimming cost V 4 bases and J 0 bases, with 13 bases left between them. CDR3 length: 16 residues. The germline V gene has CDR1 SGHRS and CDR2 YFSETQ. RNA was isolated and reverse transcribed to cDNA, the sequencing template. Profiling relied on immunoSEQ multiplex PCR, and the TCRdb table lists in-frame clones only, not all of them. There are about 200,000 clones in the sample; around two fifths occur only once, and almost 0.5% lies in the top ten. This chain connects TRBV5-1 to TRBJ2-2; D possibly corresponds to TRBD2 (5 bases). Sequences were derived from CD4+ T cells sorted from blood, sampled at approximately week 30, from a patient treated with tofacitinib. The receptor was derived from a human donor with alopecia areata. This chain's CDR3 is CASSPEGLANTGELFF. CDR3 in DNA: TGCGCCAGCAGCCCTGAAGGACTCGCGAACACCGGGGAGCTGTTTTTT.